This entry lists 28 T cell receptor beta chains sequenced from one sample in a study of shared clonotypes between healthy human individuals. Method: immunoSEQ multiplex PCR; TCRdb's copy keeps in-frame clones and lacks some. Of 1.5 million to 2.5 million clones in the sample, about 95% are singletons; the top ten hold approximately 1%. Terminally differentiated effector memory CD45RA+ cells were excluded from the naive CD8 cells, which were CD45RO-negative and positively selected for CCR7. The sequenced material came from naive CD8+ T cells sorted from blood. These receptor sequences come from a man in his late teens or twenties in good health.

The genes are TRBV6-5 and TRBJ2-7; 10 nucleotides line up with TRBD2. Per germline, CDR1 MNHEY and CDR2 SVGAGI. With V trimmed by 4 bases and J by 5 bases, 8 bases remained unmatched. This CDR3 region has 15 residues. In DNA, the CDR3 is TGTGCCAGCAGTTCACCGGGACTAGCGACCCACGAGCAGTACTTC. Protein product: CASSSPGLATHEQYF.

In this sample, this clone turned up once. The chain uses TRBV7-2 and TRBJ1-6; no clear D. CDR1 SGHTA and CDR2 FQGNSA come from the germline V gene. The CDR3 runs 14 residues. The ends were cut back, 5 bases at V and 9 bases at J, with 14 bases in the middle. The CDR3 nucleotides read TGTGCCAGCAGCGTAGACATAGTAGGTTCACCCCTCCACTTT. Amino acid sequence: CASSVDIVGSPLHF.

V is TRBV4-1 and J is TRBJ2-7; 9 bases map to TRBD2. The V and J ends lost 2 bases and 13 bases, in that order; junction bases with no gene match: 15. The CDR3 length is 15 residues. Germline-derived CDR1 and CDR2 are MGHRA and YSYEKL. Here the CDR3 DNA reads TGCGCCAGCAGCCAAACAGCGGGAGGTGCCTTAGGGTCCTACTTC. Translating it yields CASSQTAGGALGSYF.

The chain recombines TRBV11-2 with TRBJ2-1; 10 bases agree with TRBD2. This CDR3 is 16 amino acids long. Per the germline V gene, CDR1 is SGHAT and CDR2 is FQNNGV. The ends lost 2 bases at V and 6 bases at J; junction bases unmatched: 7. This CDR3 reads CASSLSPGTSVNEQFF. The CDR3 nucleotides are TGTGCCAGCAGCTTATCCCCCGGGACTAGCGTCAATGAGCAGTTCTTC.

V usage is TRBV29-1 and J usage is TRBJ1-1; D gene unclear. The CDR3 contains 11 residues. Trimming cost V 7 bases and J 0 bases, with 6 bases left between them. Germline CDR1 SQVTM, CDR2 ANQGSEA. This CDR3 is CSALMNTEAFF. In DNA form, the CDR3 reads TGCAGCGCCCTAATGAACACTGAAGCTTTCTTT.

CDR3 DNA: TGCGCCAGCAGCCAAGATAGGGGGGTTACTCAGCCCCAGCATTTT. It translates to CASSQDRGVTQPQHF. The chain links TRBV4-1 to TRBJ1-5; tentatively, D is TRBD1 (6 bases). The ends were cut back, 0 bases at V and 6 bases at J, with 12 bases in the middle. CDR1 MGHRA and CDR2 YSYEKL come from the germline V gene. This CDR3 spans 15 amino acids.

This chain uses TRBV4-3 with TRBJ2-3; D possibly corresponds to TRBD2 (6 bases). This CDR3 is 19 amino acids long. V lost 0 bases and J lost 0, with 19 bases in between. Germline V gives CDR1 LGHNA, CDR2 YSLEER. The CDR3 sequence is CASSQDPTAGSGSTDTQYF. The CDR3 DNA follows: TGCGCCAGCAGCCAAGATCCCACGGCCGGGAGCGGGAGCACAGATACGCAGTATTTT.

The chain has TRBV7-9 and TRBJ1-5; TRBD1 agrees at 7 bases. Germline V CDR1 and CDR2: SEHNR, FQNEAQ (reference sequence). This CDR3 contains 13 residues. J gave up 7 bases and V 4 bases, and 4 bases lay outside the gene matches. CDR3 DNA: TGTGCCAGCAGCTCAGGGGGGATCCAGCCCCAGCATTTT. As protein: CASSSGGIQPQHF.

Note on this clone: The sample has other DNA sequences that encode this CDR3 too. This chain uses TRBV7-9 with TRBJ2-7; D remains ambiguous. Germline assignment: CDR1 SEHNR and CDR2 FQNEAQ (reference sequence). The CDR3 spans 13 residues. V was cut by 3 bases and J by 2 bases, with 8 bases left in between. This CDR3 is CASSFGGTYEQYF. For the CDR3, the DNA is TGTGCCAGCAGCTTTGGCGGCACCTACGAGCAGTACTTC.

The V gene is TRBV27, the J gene TRBJ1-6, with no clear D. This CDR3 comprises 14 residues. Germline values: CDR1 MNHEY, CDR2 SMNVEV (reference sequence). V was trimmed by 2 bases and J by 8 bases, leaving 10 bases between them. This CDR3 is CASSLGGVHSPLHF. The CDR3 nucleotides read TGTGCCAGCAGTTTAGGTGGCGTACATTCACCCCTCCACTTT.

This clone appeared once. The chain combines TRBV27 with TRBJ2-1, with TRBD2 matching over 7 bases. The CDR3 length is 15 residues. The V and J ends lost 7 bases and 6 bases, in that order; junction bases with no gene match: 12. Germline V lookup: CDR1 MNHEY, CDR2 SMNVEV (reference sequence). CDR3 bases: TGTGCCAGCACCAGTGGGGAGCGGGGTTTCAATGAGCAGTTCTTC. Its translation is CASTSGERGFNEQFF.

The genes are TRBV19 and TRBJ2-7; TRBD2 matches at 7 bases. CDR1 is LNHDA, CDR2 SQIVND, per germline (reference sequence). The CDR3 contains 15 residues. The J segment lost 2 bases and the V segment lost 4 bases, leaving 8 bases of the junction unmatched. The CDR3 DNA sequence: TGTGCCAGTAGTAGGAAGAGCGGGACCCCCTACGAGCAGTACTTC. Protein: CASSRKSGTPYEQYF.

J is TRBJ2-5 and V is TRBV2, with TRBD2 matching 9 bases. Germline V CDR1 and CDR2: SNHLY, FYNNEI. The CDR3 loop spans 17 amino acids. The trim removed 1 base at V and 5 bases at J, leaving 11 bases unmatched. CDR3 bases: TGTGCCAGCAGTGAAGGGATATTAGCGGGAGCGGCTGAGACCCAGTACTTC. It yields the protein CASSEGILAGAAETQYF. Based on the CDR3 plus reference TRBV2 and TRBJ2-5, the full variable domain is EPEVTQTPSHQVTQMGQEVILRCVPISNHLYFYWYRQILGQKVEFLVSFYNNEISEKSEIFDDQFSVERPDGSNFTLKIRSTKLEDSAMYFCASSEGILAGAAETQYFGPGTRLLVL.

This clone came up once. The chain combines TRBV29-1 with TRBJ2-1, with D possibly TRBD2 on 6 matching bases. There are 16 residues in the CDR3. Trimming shortened V by 3 bases and J by 3 bases, and 18 bases separated the two germline ends. The germline V gene encodes CDR1 SQVTM and CDR2 ANQGSEA. The DNA of the CDR3 is TGCAGCGTTGAGTTGAACGGGGAGGACCTCTACAATGAGCAGTTCTTC. This codes for CSVELNGEDLYNEQFF.

Worth noting for this clone: Other DNA sequences in this specimen translate into the identical CDR3. The chain uses TRBV5-6 and TRBJ2-7, with 9 bases fitting TRBD2. Looked up from germline, CDR1 is SGHDT and CDR2 is YYEEEE. V was pared by 2 bases and J by 2 bases, with 2 bases of the junction left unmatched. The CDR3 has 14 amino acids. As DNA, the CDR3 is TGTGCCAGCAGCTTAGCGGGAGGACCCTACGAGCAGTACTTC. Translating it yields CASSLAGGPYEQYF.

This sequence joins TRBV4-3 and TRBJ1-2, with D perhaps TRBD1 (5 bases). The V gene lost 1 base and the J gene lost 3 bases, with 15 bases spanning the gap. CDR3 length: 16 amino acids. Germline V CDR1 and CDR2: LGHNA, YSLEER. The DNA of the CDR3 is TGCGCCAGCAGCCAAGTAGGCGGGACCGGAGACTATGGCTACACCTTC. This gives the protein CASSQVGGTGDYGYTF.

This CDR3 is CASSEVTLLGNQPQHF. The CDR3 DNA is TGTGCCAGCAGTGAAGTGACCCTACTGGGCAATCAGCCCCAGCATTTT. The chain combines TRBV6-1 with TRBJ1-5; D uncertain. V was cut by 1 base and J by 2 bases, with 12 bases left in between. The CDR3 covers 16 residues. Germline V CDR1 and CDR2: MNHNS, SASEGT.

As DNA, the CDR3 is TGTGCCAGCAGCGTAAGCAACCTCGACGGTTACTATGGCTACACCTTC. Residues: CASSVSNLDGYYGYTF. The chain recombines TRBV9 with TRBJ1-2; D remains ambiguous. Germline V lookup: CDR1 SGDLS, CDR2 YYNGEE. Trimming removed 1 base from V and 3 bases from J, with 16 bases in between. The CDR3 length is 16 residues.

V is TRBV7-6 and J is TRBJ2-3, with D hard to call. The CDR3 sequence is 13 residues long. The germline V gene encodes CDR1 SGHVS and CDR2 FNYEAQ. Trimming pared 2 bases from V and 5 bases from J, leaving 8 bases between. The CDR3 is CASSLRPRDTQYF. The CDR3 nucleotides are TGTGCCAGCAGCTTACGCCCCCGAGATACGCAGTATTTT.

The rearrangement uses TRBV27 and TRBJ2-1, with 9 nucleotides matching TRBD1. The V gene's germline CDR1 is MNHEY and CDR2 SMNVEV (reference sequence). V lost 5 bases and J lost 10; bases outside the gene matches: 12. The CDR3 is 15 amino acids. The CDR3 nucleotides are TGTGCCAGCAGTGTCGCCGGGACAGGGTATTACGAGCAGTTCTTC. This gives the protein CASSVAGTGYYEQFF.

This rearrangement joins TRBV27 to TRBJ2-3; 7 bases are a match to TRBD1. The germline V gene has CDR1 MNHEY and CDR2 SMNVEV (reference sequence). The CDR3 is 13 amino acids. V lost 2 bases and J lost 8; bases outside the gene matches: 4. The CDR3 DNA is TGTGCCAGCAGTTTAGGATCAGGGGGTACGCAGTATTTT. Its protein product is CASSLGSGGTQYF.

V and J are TRBV4-2 and TRBJ1-3; no definite D call. This CDR3 comprises 15 residues. V shed 1 base and J shed 4 bases, with 11 bases lying between them. CDR1 and CDR2 from the germline V gene are LGHNA and YNFKEQ. The CDR3 DNA reads as TGTGCCAGCAGCCAAGGGCAGGCGTCCGGAAACACCATATATTTT. Protein sequence: CASSQGQASGNTIYF.

This chain uses TRBV7-8 with TRBJ2-7; D might be TRBD2 (6 bases). Trimming stripped 1 base from V and 4 bases from J, with 14 bases between. From germline, CDR1 is SGHVS and CDR2 FQNEAQ. The CDR3 extends over 15 amino acids. The CDR3 sequence is CASSLGRLEPYEQYF. CDR3 sequence (DNA): TGTGCCAGCAGCTTAGGGAGACTAGAGCCATACGAGCAGTACTTC.

This clone has just one count. The gene calls are TRBV6-5 and TRBJ2-3; D call uncertain. CDR3 length equals 14 residues. Germline CDR1 MNHEY, CDR2 SVGAGI. V was clipped by 6 bases and J by 0 bases, with 10 bases between them. CDR3 residues: CASRETPSTDTQYF. The CDR3 nucleotides read TGTGCCAGCAGAGAAACGCCCAGCACAGATACGCAGTATTTT.

As regards this clone: The same CDR3 arises from other DNA sequences in this sample as well. The chain uses TRBV9 and TRBJ1-1; a weak D match, TRBD1 (5 bases). The CDR3 is 13 residues long. V lost 3 bases and J 4 bases, leaving 10 bases between the germline ends. Germline V lookup: CDR1 SGDLS, CDR2 YYNGEE. The CDR3 DNA reads TGTGCCAGCAGCGCTGGGGGAGGCACTGAAGCTTTCTTT. This encodes CASSAGGGTEAFF.

The CDR3 reads CAWAPPILGFTYEQYF. CDR3 nucleotide sequence: TGTGCCTGGGCCCCTCCCATCTTAGGGTTCACCTACGAGCAGTACTTC. This chain joins TRBV30 and TRBJ2-7, with D unresolved. CDR1 GTSNPN and CDR2 SVGIG come from the germline V gene (reference sequence). The CDR3 extends over 16 amino acids. Trimming removed 5 bases from V and 2 bases from J, with 22 bases in between.

With respect to this clone: The junction differs from germline at one of its ends, possibly a read error. The V gene is TRBV5-1, the J gene TRBJ2-7; 7 bases match TRBD1. The germline V gene has CDR1 SGHRS and CDR2 YFSETQ. The CDR3 runs 14 residues. CDR3 sequence (DNA): TGTGCCAGCAGCCTAGACAGGGCCCCCTACGAGCAGTACTTC. It is translated as CASSLDRAPYEQYF.

V gene TRBV27 combines with J gene TRBJ2-7, with D tentatively TRBD2 (6 bases). Germline CDR1 and CDR2: MNHEY and SMNVEV (reference sequence). The CDR3 loop spans 15 amino acids. Trimming took off 4 bases at V and 2 bases at J, with 15 bases between the two ends. The CDR3 is CASSYTSSATYEQYF. As DNA, the CDR3 is TGTGCCAGCAGTTACACTAGCTCCGCCACCTACGAGCAGTACTTC.